These 16 T cell receptor beta chains came from one sample sequenced in a study of early T cells in non-severe SARS-CoV-2 infection. TCRdb passed the 5' RACE reads through MiXCR, listing each CDR3 protein once. The sample includes tens of thousands of distinct CDR3 sequences, 13% to 15% of them seen just once. The specimen was whole blood. These receptors were collected from an adult who was a healthcare worker with PCR-confirmed SARS-CoV-2 infection or an uninfected control (not recorded which).

In its sample, this clonotype was seen a few times. The chain carries TRBV29-1 and TRBJ2-5; D call uncertain. V was shortened by 8 bases and J by 7 bases, with 11 bases between the two germline ends. Per the germline V gene, CDR1 is SQVTM and CDR2 is ANQGSEA. The length of the CDR3 is 10 residues. The CDR3 DNA is TGCAGCCTACAACATGGGACCCAGTACTTC. This sequence encodes CSLQHGTQYF.

The rearrangement links TRBV11-2 to TRBJ1-2; D not resolved. This CDR3 is 16 amino acids long. CDR1 and CDR2 from the germline V gene are SGHAT and FQNNGV. Trimming left V 5 bases short and J 4 bases short, with 20 bases between. The CDR3 sequence is CASSPNPNAEGYGYTF. The CDR3 DNA is TGTGCCAGCAGCCCCAACCCGAACGCGGAGGGCTATGGCTACACCTTC.

This clonotype was counted a few times. J is TRBJ1-1 and V is TRBV4-1, with D possibly matching TRBD1 (5 bases). V gave up 9 bases and J gave up 1 base, with 9 bases separating them. CDR3 size: 12 residues. The germline V gene has CDR1 MGHRA and CDR2 YSYEKL. CDR3 amino acids: CASTGGNTEAFF. CDR3 coding DNA: TGCGCCAGTACAGGCGGGAACACTGAAGCTTTCTTT.

The chain joins TRBV28 to TRBJ2-7, with 13 bases aligning to TRBD2. The CDR3 sequence is 15 residues long. Trimming removed 6 bases from V and 4 bases from J; junction bases left unmatched: 6. Germline V gene lookup returns CDR1 MDHEN and CDR2 SYDVKM. CDR3 sequence reads: CASSRLAGGAYEQYF. In nucleotides, the CDR3 is TGTGCCAGCAGCAGACTAGCGGGAGGTGCTTACGAGCAGTACTTC.

For this clonotype: The junction departs from the called germline gene at one end, perhaps through a read error. The chain uses TRBV20-1 and TRBJ2-2; D perhaps matches TRBD1 (5 bases). CDR3 size: 14 residues. CDR1 and CDR2 (germline): DFQATT, SNEGSKA (reference sequence). CDR3 DNA sequence: TGTAGTGCCAGGACATATTCGAACACCGGGGAGCTGTTTTTT. It translates to CSARTYSNTGELFF.

This clonotype appeared a few times. The genes are TRBV7-2 and TRBJ2-5, with D maybe TRBD1 (6 bases). This CDR3 spans 14 amino acids. CDR1 is SGHTA and CDR2 is FQGNSA in the germline V gene. V lost 4 bases, J lost 1 base, and 10 bases lay in between. The CDR3 DNA sequence: TGTGCCAGCAGCTACACAGGGACCCAAGAGACCCAGTACTTC. Protein: CASSYTGTQETQYF.

This clonotype has ten or more counts. The V gene is TRBV27, the J gene TRBJ2-5; D ambiguous. The CDR3 consists of 11 residues. Germline V gene data show CDR1 as MNHEY and CDR2 as SMNVEV (reference sequence). V lost 7 bases and J lost 7, with 10 bases in between. CDR3 residues: CASTSLGTQYF. The CDR3 region has the DNA TGTGCCAGCACCTCCCTCGGGACCCAGTACTTC.

This clonotype occurred a few times. The rearrangement uses TRBV7-2 and TRBJ1-2; D unresolved. Germline loops: CDR1 SGHTA, CDR2 FQGNSA. This CDR3 region has 12 residues. The germline V and J ends were trimmed by 5 bases and 4 bases, with 8 bases remaining between them. Written as DNA, the CDR3 is TGTGCCAGCAGCGTCTACCCCTATGGCTACACCTTC. The encoded protein is CASSVYPYGYTF.

The chain has TRBV20-1 and TRBJ1-4; 7 bases align to TRBD1. V lost 3 bases to trimming and J lost 8 bases; unmatched junction nucleotides: 9. Looked up from germline, CDR1 is DFQATT and CDR2 is SNEGSKA (reference sequence). The CDR3 has 14 residues. As DNA, the CDR3 is TGCAGTGCTAGTAGCGGGGAACAGGGGGAAAAACTGTTTTTT. It specifies CSASSGEQGEKLFF.

This clonotype was found many times. The chain links TRBV7-2 to TRBJ1-1, with D uncertain. The CDR3 runs 13 residues. Looked up from germline, CDR1 is SGHTA and CDR2 is FQGNSA. The ends were cut back, 3 bases at V and 1 base at J, with 6 bases in the middle. The CDR3 sequence is CASSLGQNTEAFF. The CDR3 nucleotides read TGTGCCAGCAGCTTGGGTCAGAACACTGAAGCTTTCTTT.

V and J are TRBV28 and TRBJ1-1; 11 bases match TRBD1. Germline V lookup: CDR1 MDHEN, CDR2 SYDVKM. V was pared by 6 bases and J by 6 bases, with 9 bases of the junction left unmatched. CDR3 length: 15 residues. CDR3 residues: CASSQRTGGSAEAFF. The DNA of the CDR3 is TGTGCCAGCAGCCAACGGACAGGGGGCTCAGCTGAAGCTTTCTTT.

This clonotype was seen repeatedly, ten times or more. The chain has TRBV29-1 and TRBJ2-1; a weak D match, TRBD2 (6 bases). Trimming removed 4 bases from V and 3 bases from J, with 25 bases in between. The CDR3 contains 18 residues. Germline V gene data show CDR1 as SQVTM and CDR2 as ANQGSEA. CDR3 bases: TGCAGCGTTGGAGAGCGGAGGGCCTCTAAGGGGATCTACAATGAGCAGTTCTTC. Protein: CSVGERRASKGIYNEQFF.

This clonotype was picked up a small number of times. The chain carries TRBV20-1 and TRBJ2-3; D is unresolved. The ends were cut back, 4 bases at V and 2 bases at J, with 10 bases in the middle. This CDR3 region has 13 residues. The germline CDR1 and CDR2 sequences are DFQATT and SNEGSKA (reference sequence). The CDR3 is CSANGLPTDTQYF. The CDR3 DNA sequence: TGCAGTGCTAACGGGTTACCCACAGATACGCAGTATTTT.

This clonotype was found a few times. The genes are TRBV7-6 and TRBJ1-5; D gene ambiguous. Trimming pared 1 base from V and 0 bases from J, leaving 10 bases between. Germline V CDR1 and CDR2: SGHVS, FNYEAQ. The CDR3 runs to 16 residues. CDR3 nucleotide sequence: TGTGCCAGCAGCTTAGATTGGGTTAATAGCAATCAGCCCCAGCATTTT. Amino acid sequence: CASSLDWVNSNQPQHF.

This clonotype was observed many times. The chain employs TRBV19 and TRBJ1-5, with D hard to call. Trimming shortened V by 1 base and J by 4 bases, and 11 bases separated the two germline ends. This CDR3 has 15 amino acids. The germline V gene has CDR1 LNHDA and CDR2 SQIVND (reference sequence). CDR3 DNA: TGTGCCAGTAGTATAGGTACAGCGGCAAATCAGCCCCAGCATTTT. Its translation: CASSIGTAANQPQHF.

CDR3 loop: CASGLVHGTFNEQFF. The CDR3 DNA follows: TGTGCTAGTGGTTTGGTACATGGGACCTTCAATGAGCAGTTCTTC. The V gene is TRBV12-5, the J gene TRBJ2-1; D may be TRBD1 or TRBD2 (5 bases each). V was shortened by 0 bases and J by 6 bases, with 12 bases between the two germline ends. This CDR3 is built from 15 residues. CDR1 and CDR2 (germline): LGHNT, FRNRAP.